This T cell receptor (beta chain) was retrieved from a study of T-cell memory formation after mild COVID-19. CDR3 size: 15 residues. The germline CDR1 and CDR2 sequences are ENHRY and SYGVKD. Trimming removed 2 bases at V and 3 bases at J, with 14 bases between. TCR alpha and TCR beta cDNA libraries with sample barcodes and UMIs came from 5'RACE using constant-segment primers. TCRdb passed the 5' RACE reads through MiXCR, listing each CDR3 protein once. Seen here are approximately 180,000 distinct CDR3 sequences, approximately 16% observed once, and the top ten hold roughly 2.1%. V is TRBV10-3 and J is TRBJ2-7; either TRBD1 or TRBD2 may supply D (5 bases each). The sample comprised PBMCs or a T cell subset sorted from them (not recorded which). The TCR sequence derives from an adult woman who had mild COVID-19 (a few samples of this study predate the infection). Cell type and time point are not known. CDR3: CAISEPRDGYYEQYF. Here the CDR3 DNA reads TGTGCCATCAGTGAGCCCCGGGACGGATACTACGAGCAGTACTTC.